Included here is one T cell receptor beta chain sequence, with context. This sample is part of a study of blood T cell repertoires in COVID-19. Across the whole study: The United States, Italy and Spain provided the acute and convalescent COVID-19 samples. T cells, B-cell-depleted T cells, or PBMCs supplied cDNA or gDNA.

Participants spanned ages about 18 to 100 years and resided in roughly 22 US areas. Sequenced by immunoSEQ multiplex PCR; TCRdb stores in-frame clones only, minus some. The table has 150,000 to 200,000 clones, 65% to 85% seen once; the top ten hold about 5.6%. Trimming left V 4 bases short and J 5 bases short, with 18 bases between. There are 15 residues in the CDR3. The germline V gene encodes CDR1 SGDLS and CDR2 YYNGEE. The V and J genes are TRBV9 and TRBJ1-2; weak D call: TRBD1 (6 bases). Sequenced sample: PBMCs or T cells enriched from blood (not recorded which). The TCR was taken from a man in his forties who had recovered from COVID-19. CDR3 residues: CASSLTEGGRYGYTF. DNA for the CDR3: TGTGCCAGCAGCCTCACGGAGGGGGGGAGATATGGCTACACCTTC.